The clone carrying this T cell receptor (beta chain) was counted a few times. Its specificity is not known. The sample originates from a study of T cell repertoires in cytomegalovirus infection. General study results and limits: Clonotype analysis showed dominance of the ex vivo response by HLA-C-restricted CMV-specific TCR beta clonotypes.

TCRdb re-called the reads with MiXCR, one entry per CDR3 protein. The sample lists about 920,000 distinct CDR3 sequences, around 32% occurring once. This CDR3 contains 16 residues. V lost 5 bases and J 4 bases, leaving 19 bases between the germline ends. This specimen was cultured CD8+ T cells from PBMCs, taken from culture after CMV antigen stimulation. The clonotype comes from a human donor in good health (CMV status not recorded). Some clones in this sample may be carry-over from other donors' samples. The rearrangement joins TRBV12-3 or TRBV12-4 to TRBJ2-3; D possibly corresponds to TRBD2 (7 bases). CDR3 DNA sequence: TGTGCCAGCAGTAGCGGGACACAACTCGGGGCAGATACGCAGTATTTT. It yields the protein CASSSGTQLGADTQYF.